These T cell receptor beta chains were read from a single sample in a study of cytomegalovirus exposure and HLA in healthy donors. The protocol was immunoSEQ multiplex PCR, while the TCRdb copy is restricted to in-frame clones and leaves out a portion. In the table there are 90,000 to 150,000 clones, roughly 80% of which are singletons. Sequenced: PBMCs. The source of these receptors is a female donor in good health and CMV-seronegative. The CDR3 runs from the conserved cysteine through the conserved F or W. Each record gives: D gene, J gene, V gene, CDR3 protein. A D gene is named only where the DNA matches it firmly.

- TRBJ2-7 TRBV7-9 CASSSPGGEVYEQYF
- TRBJ1-1 TRBV4-2 CASSQDFGEAFF
- TRBJ2-1 TRBV25-1 CASRSAHEQFF
TRBD1 TRBJ2-1 TRBV12-5 CASGLVLGQQFYNEQFF
- TRBJ1-1 TRBV10-3 CAISGTVNTEAFF
- TRBJ1-1 TRBV6-1 CASRAQEEAFF
- TRBJ1-1 TRBV6-4 CASSANRVISEAFF
TRBD1 TRBJ2-7 TRBV5-1 CASSASGTGVHEQYF
TRBD1 TRBJ2-7 TRBV7-9 CASTHEGAAYEQYF
- TRBJ1-4 TRBV7-2 CASSSSGNNEKLFF
- TRBJ2-7 TRBV7-2 CASSLVGRSYEQYF
- TRBJ1-2 TRBV4-3 CASSQDRVRSGNGYTF
TRBD1 TRBJ1-1 TRBV18 CASSPGTGQYTEAFF
- TRBJ2-4 TRBV15 CATSKLGGPENIQYF
TRBD2 TRBJ2-3 TRBV7-9 CASSLTSGGRDTQYF
TRBD2 TRBJ2-3 TRBV9 CASSVVPLGRGTDTQYF
TRBD1 TRBJ1-4 TRBV13 CASSARTGWSEKLFF
- TRBJ2-2 TRBV7-8 CASTTRTGELFF
TRBD2 TRBJ2-7 TRBV7-6 CASSLASRGGAYEQYF
- TRBJ1-6 TRBV7-2 CASSFGQTFSPLHF
- TRBJ1-5 TRBV15 CATSRAIVRDNQPQHF
- TRBJ1-3 TRBV27 CASTSVAGNTIYF
- TRBJ2-7 TRBV30 CAWSVLGAEQYF
- TRBJ2-3 TRBV5-6 CASSLTGTDTQYF
- TRBJ1-4 TRBV19 CASRIGGRREKLFF
TRBD2 TRBJ2-5 TRBV10-3 CAISSGGNQETQYF
TRBD1 TRBJ1-1 TRBV25-1 CASSRGREAFF
TRBD1 TRBJ1-1 TRBV7-8 CASSTGVQAFF